The TCR beta chain under discussion was sequenced for a study of PD-1 blockade in classical Hodgkin lymphoma. Each patient experienced a relapse that followed autologous stem cell transplantation, and brentuximab vedotin exposure varied. Germline V gene sequence: CDR1 MNHNS, CDR2 SASEGT. Trimming stripped 1 base from V and 0 bases from J, with 13 bases between. This CDR3 has 17 residues. Concerning this clone: The target antigen is unknown.

The protocol was immunoSEQ multiplex PCR, while the TCRdb copy is restricted to in-frame clones and leaves out a portion. Of almost 85,000 clones listed, approximately 88% are singletons. Study-level results: At C4D1, TCR diversity had climbed significantly for CD4+ cells, though not for CD8+ cells.

The clonotype originates from a human donor with classical Hodgkin lymphoma. The chain joins TRBV6-1 to TRBJ1-3; D may be TRBD1 (6 bases). This sample comprised peripheral blood mononuclear cells (PBMCs), obtained at baseline. CDR3 protein: CASSEGVRGLSGNTIYF. The CDR3, as DNA: TGTGCCAGCAGTGAAGGGGTCAGGGGCCTCTCTGGAAACACCATATATTTT.